This TCR beta chain was profiled in a study of blood T cells in healthy people across ages. Whole-study results and caveats: Because sorting was not performed, PBMCs prevented conclusive naive versus antigen-experienced comparison. Among T cells, TCR beta diversity per million cells dropped roughly linearly as age rose.

For this clonotype: Its antigen is not known.

Researchers isolated at least 7 million PBMCs per sample. PCR was performed a second time for about 6 to 12 cycles using a sample-barcoded 5' primer and a J-beta primer mix. TCRdb re-analysed the 5' RACE reads in MiXCR, keeping a single row per CDR3 protein. This table has around 1.5 million distinct CDR3 sequences, roughly 32% appearing once. Germline assignment: CDR1 SGHKS and CDR2 YYEKEE (reference sequence). The CDR3 is made up of 15 amino acids. The source is a woman aged 25 to 45 in good health. Material for sequencing was blood. V is TRBV5-5 and J is TRBJ2-5; possibly TRBD2 for D (5 bases). The J call may be incorrect, as the DNA end agrees better with TRBJ2-7. The CDR3 coding sequence is TGTGCCAGCAGCGGCAAAGGGTACGAGGGAGCCGAGCAGTACTTC. Its protein product is CASSGKGYEGAEQYF.